This TCR beta chain was identified in a study of blood T cell repertoires in COVID-19. Overall study context: Samples came from the United States, Italy and Spain, spanning acute and convalescent COVID-19. Nucleic acid was either cDNA or gDNA, and it came from T cells, B-cell-depleted T cells, or PBMCs.

This table comes from immunoSEQ multiplex PCR, and its TCRdb copy is limited to in-frame clones, with some not included. The sample records tens of thousands of clones, around 83% being singletons. The sequence was collected from a man aged 80 or over with acute or convalescent COVID-19. The sequenced material came from peripheral blood.

CDR3 residues: CASSPRTGEGSLSYGYTF. The CDR3 region has the DNA TGTGCCAGCAGCCCGCGGACAGGGGAGGGAAGTTTGAGCTATGGCTACACCTTC. The rearrangement uses TRBV7-9 and TRBJ1-2, with 9 bases that match TRBD1. The CDR3 is 18 amino acids. CDR1 is SEHNR, CDR2 FQNEAQ, per germline (reference sequence). V lost 5 bases, J lost 4 bases, and 17 bases stayed unmatched.